The entry below gives a single T cell receptor (beta chain) sequence along with its context. The data were taken from a study of T cell changes during pregnancy in multiple sclerosis. Profiling relied on immunoSEQ multiplex PCR, and the TCRdb table lists in-frame clones only, not all of them. The table records tens of thousands of clones, about 90% of them present only once. This clonotype originated in a female donor with multiple sclerosis, enrolled in a pregnancy study. The material sequenced was CD4+ T cells from peripheral blood mononuclear cells, taken after pregnancy.

CDR3 sequence: CASSLVLDTDTQYF. The CDR3 coding sequence is TGTGCCAGCAGCTTGGTACTAGACACAGATACGCAGTATTTT. The chain recombines TRBV5-4 with TRBJ2-3; tentatively, D is TRBD2 (5 bases). From germline, CDR1 is SGHNT and CDR2 YYREEE (reference sequence). V lost 0 bases to trimming and J lost 2 bases, with 7 bases between them. The length of the CDR3 is 14 residues.